This T cell receptor beta chain was retrieved from a study of CD8 T cells in ankylosing spondylitis. Note on this clonotype: Its specificity is unknown.

V lost 2 bases to trimming and J lost 1 base, with 11 bases between them. The CDR3 extends over 15 amino acids. CDR1 MNHEY and CDR2 SVGAGI come from the germline V gene. Study-wide results and limits: For ankylosing spondylitis blood, a TCR beta motif of under 10 highly homologous variants appeared characteristic. Disease-linked clones were CD8+ and relatively rare in peripheral blood.

In TCRdb, the 5' RACE reads were re-called with MiXCR into one record per CDR3 protein. The data hold a few hundred thousand distinct CDR3 sequences, with more than 20% observed a single time. The TCR originated in a male donor with ankylosing spondylitis or in good health (not recorded which). Sequencing input: blood, either unsorted or a sorted T cell fraction (not recorded which). V usage is TRBV6-5 and J usage is TRBJ2-5, with D perhaps given as TRBD1 or TRBD2 (5 bases each). The CDR3 nucleotides are TGTGCCAGCAGTTACGTGGGGGATCCCCAAGAGACCCAGTACTTC. Its translation is CASSYVGDPQETQYF.